This passage covers 20 T cell receptor beta chains from one sample sequenced in a study of tumor-infiltrating lymphocytes in primary liver carcinoma. Co-extraction of both nucleic acids (RNA and DNA) used roughly 18-32 mg of unsorted bulk tissue. Using a constant-region primer together with ProtoScript II reverse transcriptase, TCR beta cDNA was made from 500 ng of total RNA. ARM-PCR was slightly modified, and three nested multiplex PCR rounds with it gave rise to the TCR beta libraries. The first two PCR rounds used TRBV1-TRBV30 forward primers with a C-beta reverse primer, about 10 cycles each. One entry per CDR3 protein results from TCRdb running MiXCR on the multiplex PCR reads. The table includes 100,000 to 150,000 distinct CDR3 sequences, 55% to 75% detected once. The source material was liver tumor tissue from sampling region 3. Subset noted: tumor region T3, left-lateral pole. These receptors were obtained from a woman aged 55-69 years with primary liver carcinoma and hepatitis B virus infection.

The table lists this clonotype with a count of one. Germline and junction disagree at one end, which may indicate a read error. This sequence joins TRBV12-3 or TRBV12-4 and TRBJ1-4; 8 bases line up with TRBD1. The length of the CDR3 is 13 residues. The CDR3 nucleotides read TGTGCTAGCAGTTTAGGACAGGGTGAAAAACTGCTTTTT. Amino acid sequence: CASSLGQGEKLLF.

This clonotype was observed a few times. The V and J genes are TRBV28 and TRBJ1-6, with 7 bases aligning to TRBD1. V shed 1 base, J shed 8 bases, and the junction held 5 bases outside the gene matches. This CDR3 is built from 15 residues. Germline V gene sequence: CDR1 MDHEN, CDR2 SYDVKM. The CDR3 DNA is TGTGCCAGCAGTTTATCGGGGACAGTGCATTCACCCCTCCACTTT. It is translated as CASSLSGTVHSPLHF.

This clonotype has a handful of counts. A much larger clone differs by one base, so this may be a read error. J is TRBJ2-1 and V is TRBV12-3 or TRBV12-4; 13 positions match TRBD2. CDR3 length: 15 residues. The CDR3 region has the DNA TGTGCCAGCAGCACACTAGCGGGGGGGGGCAATGGGCAGTTCTTC. Translation gives CASSTLAGGGNGQFF.

This clonotype was recorded a few times. V usage is TRBV2 and J usage is TRBJ2-3; 10 bases fit TRBD1. From germline, CDR1 is SNHLY and CDR2 FYNNEI. Trimming at V came to 10 bases and at J to 6 bases, leaving 16 bases not matched to a gene. The CDR3 runs to 16 residues. DNA of the CDR3: TGTGCCACCCAACGGGACAGGGGCCGATGGGTGGATACGCAGTATTTT. Translation: CATQRDRGRWVDTQYF.

The chain links TRBV6-6 to TRBJ1-5; possibly TRBD1 for D (6 bases). With the DNA end fitting TRBJ2-3 better, the J assignment may be wrong. The CDR3 length is 15 residues. Germline loops: CDR1 MNHNY, CDR2 SVGAGI (reference sequence). CDR3 DNA sequence: TGTGCCAGTAGCAAAAACAGGGACGGCAATCAGCCCCAGTATTTT. As protein: CASSKNRDGNQPQYF.

By its share, this clonotype is medium-sized. The J gene is TRBJ2-1, the V gene TRBV11-3; 12 nucleotides align to TRBD2. The CDR3 extends over 16 amino acids. Germline V gene data show CDR1 as SGHNT and CDR2 as YENEEA. The junction had 5 bases not matched to a gene; V was cut back by 5 bases and J by 3 bases. The CDR3: CASSPRLAGDYNEQFF. For the CDR3, the DNA is TGTGCCAGCAGCCCGCGACTAGCGGGAGACTACAATGAGCAGTTCTTC. The full variable domain, in which reference TRBV11-3 and TRBJ2-1 provide the parts outside the CDR3, is EAGVVQSPRYKIIEKKQPVAFWCNPISGHNTLYWYLQNLGQGPELLIRYENEEAVDDSQLPKDRFSAERLKGVDSTLKIQPAELGDSAVYLCASSPRLAGDYNEQFFGPGTRLTVL.

For this clonotype: Germline and junction disagree at one end, which may indicate a read error. This chain joins TRBV11-2 and TRBJ2-2, with D possibly being TRBD1 (5 bases). Germline loops: CDR1 SGHAT, CDR2 FQNNGV. This CDR3 region has 14 residues. CDR3 in DNA: TGTGTCAGCAGATTAAGCCAGGGAACCGGGGAGCTGTTTTTT. Residues: CVSRLSQGTGELFF.

As regards this clonotype: At one of its ends the junction is not consistent with the germline gene, which may arise from a read error. This chain uses TRBV11-2 with TRBJ2-1; 9 bases line up with TRBD1. Germline assignment: CDR1 SGHAT and CDR2 FQNNGV. The CDR3 sequence is 15 residues long. CDR3 loop: CTSRSGQGVYNEQFF. CDR3 DNA sequence: TGTACCAGTAGGTCGGGACAGGGAGTATACAATGAGCAGTTCTTC.

The rearrangement uses TRBV28 and TRBJ2-3, with 10 positions matching TRBD2. CDR3 length equals 16 residues. The germline gives CDR1 MDHEN, CDR2 SYDVKM. J gave up 3 bases and V 5 bases, and 8 bases lay outside the gene matches. Written as DNA, the CDR3 is TGTGCCAGCAGTATCCTAGCGGGAGTAGTGACAGATACGCAGTATTTT. It encodes CASSILAGVVTDTQYF.

The V and J genes are TRBV5-4 and TRBJ2-7; TRBD1 or TRBD2 may be the D gene (5 bases each). V was clipped by 4 bases and J by 6 bases, with 14 bases between them. The CDR3 has 13 residues. The V gene's germline CDR1 is SGHNT and CDR2 YYREEE (reference sequence). The CDR3: CASSRAARGEQYF. DNA of the CDR3: TGTGCCAGCAGCCGAGCCGCGAGGGGCGAGCAGTACTTC.

Notes on this clonotype: The junction departs from germline at one end; a sequencing error may be responsible. V gene TRBV11-2 combines with J gene TRBJ2-3; a weak D match, TRBD2 (5 bases). The CDR3 extends over 16 amino acids. The germline V gene has CDR1 SGHAT and CDR2 FQNNGV. For the CDR3, the DNA is TGTACCAGCAGCCCAGAAATTGCTTCTAGCACAGATACGCTGTATTTT. It codes for CTSSPEIASSTDTLYF.

This clonotype was recorded a few times. The junction shows a germline mismatch at one end, possibly a read error. V and J are TRBV30 and TRBJ1-4; D is possibly TRBD1 (6 bases). CDR1 and CDR2 (germline): GTSNPN, SVGIG (reference sequence). This CDR3 spans 16 amino acids. Here the CDR3 DNA reads TGTGCCTGGAGTGTACAGGGCACTGCGACTAATGGAAAACTATTTTTT. Translated, it gives CAWSVQGTATNGKLFF.

On this clonotype itself: Germline is not matched at one junction end, which may reflect a read error. The chain combines TRBV11-2 with TRBJ2-7; D is unresolved. CDR3 length: 15 amino acids. Germline assignment: CDR1 SGHAT and CDR2 FQNNGV. The CDR3 protein is CTSSLEWWQVHEQYF. DNA for the CDR3: TGTACCAGCAGTTTAGAATGGTGGCAGGTCCACGAGCAGTACTTC.

Comments on this clonotype: Here the CDR3 omits its conserved ending phenylalanine or tryptophan, so a read error is the likely source. The CDR3 DNA sequence: TGCGCCAGCAGTAAGGGGTCGGCCGGGGAACTGTTTCTT. Its protein product is CASSKGSAGELFL. The chain has TRBV10-1 and TRBJ2-2; the D gene could be TRBD1 or TRBD2 (5 bases each). The CDR3 is made up of 13 amino acids. Per the germline V gene, CDR1 is WNHNN and CDR2 is SYGVQD (reference sequence).

Worth noting for this clonotype: An end of the junction differs from the germline gene, which may be a read error. The chain couples TRBV11-2 to TRBJ1-2; tentative D call: TRBD1 (5 bases). The CDR3 covers 17 residues. Germline CDR1 is SGHAT and CDR2 is FQNNGV. CDR3 sequence: CASCLDPVRALRYGYTF. The CDR3 DNA is TGTGCCAGCTGCTTAGATCCAGTCAGGGCGCTGCGCTATGGCTACACCTTC.

About this clonotype itself: Because the CDR3 is missing its conserved closing phenylalanine or tryptophan, this is likely a read error. V usage is TRBV11-1 and J usage is TRBJ2-2, with D unclear. V lost 6 bases and J 3 bases, leaving 11 bases between the germline ends. The CDR3 has 14 residues. Germline V CDR1 and CDR2: SGHAT, FQDESV (reference sequence). This CDR3 reads CASRPRPDTGELFL. The CDR3 coding sequence is TGTGCCAGCAGACCGAGGCCTGACACCGGGGAGCTGTTTCTT.

Notes on this clonotype: An end of the junction does not agree with germline; a read error may underlie this. The rearrangement joins TRBV6-1 to TRBJ1-4; no firm D call. The CDR3 sequence is 15 residues long. Germline lookup yields CDR1 MNHNS and CDR2 SASEGT. Here the CDR3 reads CASSEDRLGNQKLFF. The CDR3 DNA reads TGTGCCAGCAGTGAAGATAGGCTTGGTAATCAAAAGCTGTTTTTT.

With regard to this clonotype: Given a much more abundant clone one base away, this may be a read error. The chain joins TRBV12-3 or TRBV12-4 to TRBJ2-1, with 14 nucleotides matching TRBD2. J was trimmed by 6 bases and V by 4 bases; bases with no gene match: 20. The CDR3 totals 21 residues. CDR3 nucleotide sequence: TGTGCCAGCAGTTCCCCCCCCGGGACTAGCGGGAGTGAAGGACCCATCAATGAGCAGTTCTTC. Protein sequence: CASSSPPGTSGSEGPINEQFF.

On this clonotype itself: At one end, the junction sequence differs from germline, possibly due to a read error. The chain couples TRBV6-4 to TRBJ2-6; D gene ambiguous. This CDR3 has 15 residues. Germline CDR1 reads MRHNA; CDR2 reads SNTAGT. CDR3 DNA: TGTGCCAGCAGTGAGGTCGCCTCTGAGGCCAACGTCCTGACTTTC. Its translation: CASSEVASEANVLTF.

About this clonotype itself: The junction shows a germline mismatch at one end, possibly a read error. The chain couples TRBV11-2 to TRBJ2-1; D might be TRBD2 (5 bases). Germline V gene data show CDR1 as SGHAT and CDR2 as FQNNGV. There are 14 residues in the CDR3. The CDR3 DNA sequence: TGTGTCAGCAGTCCGGACTCGAGGTATGGGGAACAGTTCTTC. Translating gives CVSSPDSRYGEQFF.